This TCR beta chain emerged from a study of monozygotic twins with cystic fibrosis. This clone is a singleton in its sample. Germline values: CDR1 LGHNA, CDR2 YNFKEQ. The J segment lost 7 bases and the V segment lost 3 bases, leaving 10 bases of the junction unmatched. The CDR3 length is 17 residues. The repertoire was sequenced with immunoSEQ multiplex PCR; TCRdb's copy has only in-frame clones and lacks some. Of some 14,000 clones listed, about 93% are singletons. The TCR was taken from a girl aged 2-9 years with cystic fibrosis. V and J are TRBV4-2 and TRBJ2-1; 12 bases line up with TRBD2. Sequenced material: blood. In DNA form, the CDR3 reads TGTGCCAGCAGCCATGTACTAGCGGGAGGCGGGGGGAATGAGCAGTTCTTC. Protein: CASSHVLAGGGGNEQFF.